This T cell receptor beta chain appears in the sequencing data of a study of blood T cell repertoires in COVID-19. Overall study context: Sites in the United States, Italy and Spain provided acute and convalescent COVID-19 samples. PBMCs, B-cell-depleted T cells, or T cells provided the cDNA or gDNA that made up the material.

V dropped 3 bases and J dropped 1 base, with 19 bases sitting between them. This CDR3 region has 18 residues. Looked up from germline, CDR1 is KGHSH and CDR2 is LQKENI. Seattle researchers signed up patients amid active infection and tracked them longitudinally. Study processing details: The assay estimated nucleated cells by amplifying reference gene primers. Profiled with immunoSEQ multiplex PCR; TCRdb holds only in-frame clones, not every one. V and J calls plus clone size are reproduced from that table; the DNA served to infer D and trimming. The data contain fewer than 350,000 clones, roughly 87% of them singletons.

The rearrangement links TRBV18 to TRBJ1-3, with D possibly TRBD1 on 5 matching bases. Sample: peripheral blood. This clonotype originated in a man aged 30 to 45 with COVID-19, enrolled during active disease. The CDR3 bases are TGTGCCAGCTCACCCCTCCCGACTGGGAGGGGATCTGGAAACACCATATATTTT. Translation: CASSPLPTGRGSGNTIYF.